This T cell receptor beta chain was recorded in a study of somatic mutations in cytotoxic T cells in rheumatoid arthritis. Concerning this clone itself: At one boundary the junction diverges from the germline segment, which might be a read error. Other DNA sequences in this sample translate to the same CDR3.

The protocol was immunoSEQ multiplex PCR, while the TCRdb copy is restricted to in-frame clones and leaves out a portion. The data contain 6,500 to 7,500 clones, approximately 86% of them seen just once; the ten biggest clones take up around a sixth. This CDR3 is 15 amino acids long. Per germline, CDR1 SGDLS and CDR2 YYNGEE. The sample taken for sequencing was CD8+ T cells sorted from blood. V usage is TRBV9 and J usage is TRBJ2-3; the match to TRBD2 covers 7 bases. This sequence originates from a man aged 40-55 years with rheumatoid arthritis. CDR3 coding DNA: TGTGCCAGCAGCGTAGCTGGACTAGAGGCAGATACGCAGTATTTC. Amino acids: CASSVAGLEADTQYF. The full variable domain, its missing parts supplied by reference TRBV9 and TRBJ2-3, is DSGVTQTPKHLITATGQRVTLRCSPRSGDLSVYWYQQSLDQGLQFLIQYYNGEERAKGNILERFSAQQFPDLHSELNLSSLELGDSALYFCASSVAGLEADTQYFGPGTRLTVL.